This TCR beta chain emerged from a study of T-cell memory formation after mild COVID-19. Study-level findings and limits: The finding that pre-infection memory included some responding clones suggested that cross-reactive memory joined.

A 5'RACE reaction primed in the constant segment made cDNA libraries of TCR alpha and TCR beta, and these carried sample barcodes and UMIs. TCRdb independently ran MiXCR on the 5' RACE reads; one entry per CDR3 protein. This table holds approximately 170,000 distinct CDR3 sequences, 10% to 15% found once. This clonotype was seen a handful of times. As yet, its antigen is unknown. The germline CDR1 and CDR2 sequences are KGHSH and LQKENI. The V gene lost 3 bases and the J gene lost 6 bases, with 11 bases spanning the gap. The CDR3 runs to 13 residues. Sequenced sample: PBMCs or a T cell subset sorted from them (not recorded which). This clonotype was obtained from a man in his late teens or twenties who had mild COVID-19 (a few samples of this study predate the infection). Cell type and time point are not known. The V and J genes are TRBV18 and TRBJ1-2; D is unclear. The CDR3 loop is CASSPPGSDGYTF. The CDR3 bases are TGTGCCAGCTCACCTCCAGGATCGGATGGCTACACCTTC.